The 13 T cell receptor beta chains listed next were all sequenced from one sample in a study of blood T cell repertoires in COVID-19. TCRdb's copy holds only in-frame clones and misses some; the assay was immunoSEQ multiplex PCR. The top ten hold 0.45% to 0.6% of the sample, which has over 150,000 clones, about 88% seen once. The specimen was peripheral blood. The receptors were sampled from a man between 60 and 75 years old with COVID-19, enrolled during active disease.

This clone came up many times. This chain connects TRBV7-3 to TRBJ2-2; 7 nucleotides line up with TRBD1. With 5 bases clipped from V and 5 bases from J, the junction kept 8 bases outside the gene matches. The germline CDR1 and CDR2 sequences are SGHTA and FQGTGA. The CDR3 loop spans 15 amino acids. The CDR3 spells CASSPTGMVTGELFF. The CDR3 nucleotides are TGTGCCAGCAGCCCGACAGGGATGGTGACCGGGGAGCTGTTTTTT.

This clone was detected only a few times. The chain uses TRBV4-1 and TRBJ2-2, with 9 bases fitting TRBD1. The CDR3 has 15 amino acids. Germline CDR1 is MGHRA and CDR2 is YSYEKL. The trim removed 4 bases at V and 5 bases at J, leaving 5 bases unmatched. The CDR3 loop reads CASSPDRGSTGELFF. The CDR3 DNA sequence: TGCGCCAGCAGCCCGGACAGGGGATCAACCGGGGAGCTGTTTTTT.

This chain links TRBV6-5 with TRBJ1-2; D is unresolved. The CDR3 covers 13 residues. The germline V gene encodes CDR1 MNHEY and CDR2 SVGAGI. V was clipped by 6 bases and J by 3 bases, with 11 bases between them. Here the CDR3 DNA reads TGTGCCAGCAGCTCTCGGGAGGACTATGGCTACACCTTC. Its protein product is CASSSREDYGYTF.

The gene calls are TRBV7-3 and TRBJ2-1; no reliable D call. V was clipped by 2 bases and J by 4 bases, with 6 bases between them. Germline CDR1 is SGHTA and CDR2 is FQGTGA. CDR3 size: 13 residues. CDR3 region: CASSLSPYNEQFF. In nucleotides, the CDR3 is TGTGCCAGCAGCTTATCCCCGTACAATGAGCAGTTCTTC.

The chain links TRBV7-9 to TRBJ1-1; 7 positions match TRBD1. The CDR3 totals 14 residues. The V segment lost 2 bases and the J segment 8 bases; nucleotides outside the gene matches: 8. Germline CDR1 SEHNR, CDR2 FQNEAQ (reference sequence). The DNA of the CDR3 is TGTGCCAGCAGCTTAAACCAAGGGGGCTCAGAAGCTTTCTTT. Protein product: CASSLNQGGSEAFF.

CDR3 in amino acids: CASRTTNSNQPQHF. CDR3 nucleotides: TGTGCCAGTAGAACTACAAATAGCAATCAGCCCCAGCATTTT. The chain combines TRBV19 with TRBJ1-5; unclear D gene. V lost 6 bases to trimming and J lost 0 bases, with 9 bases between them. The CDR3 extends over 14 amino acids. Germline assignment: CDR1 LNHDA and CDR2 SQIVND (reference sequence).

This chain links TRBV6-5 with TRBJ2-2; D may be TRBD1 (6 bases). The V and J ends lost 2 bases and 3 bases respectively, with 10 bases between them. Germline V gene data show CDR1 as MNHEY and CDR2 as SVGAGI. The CDR3 runs 15 residues. The CDR3 bases are TGTGCCAGCAGTTACGACAGGTCCGACACCGGGGAGCTGTTTTTT. As protein: CASSYDRSDTGELFF.

In DNA form, the CDR3 reads TGTGCCAGCAGTTCCTACAGGGAACATGGCTACACCTTC. This translates into CASSSYREHGYTF. This sequence joins TRBV27 and TRBJ1-2; D possibly corresponds to TRBD1 (6 bases). Germline CDR1 and CDR2: MNHEY and SMNVEV (reference sequence). Between the trimmed V and J ends, which lost 4 bases and 6 bases, there was a span of 12 bases. CDR3 length equals 13 residues.

CDR3 sequence: CASSLARGSYEQYF. The CDR3 DNA is TGCGCCAGCAGCTTGGCGAGGGGGAGCTACGAGCAGTACTTC. The genes are TRBV5-1 and TRBJ2-7; D might be TRBD1 (6 bases). This CDR3 has 14 residues. Germline V gene lookup returns CDR1 SGHRS and CDR2 YFSETQ. V was trimmed by 0 bases and J by 3 bases, leaving 10 bases between them.

This chain joins TRBV5-6 and TRBJ2-7; TRBD1 matches 7 bases. Germline V gene data show CDR1 as SGHDT and CDR2 as YYEEEE. V gave up 4 bases and J gave up 6 bases; unmatched junction bases: 10. The CDR3 runs 14 residues. DNA for the CDR3: TGTGCCAGCAGCGTGCGACAGGGATGGCGCGAGCAGTACTTC. Its protein is CASSVRQGWREQYF.

A few counts support this clone. The chain couples TRBV7-9 to TRBJ1-3; D gene uncertain. CDR1 and CDR2 from the germline V gene are SEHNR and FQNEAQ (reference sequence). CDR3 size: 13 residues. V shed 1 base and J shed 2 bases, with 3 bases lying between them. DNA for the CDR3: TGTGCCAGCAGCTTAGGTACTGGAAACACCATATATTTT. Translated, it gives CASSLGTGNTIYF.

This chain connects TRBV7-9 to TRBJ1-6; the D is unclear. Trimming took off 1 base at V and 0 bases at J, with 7 bases between the two ends. The CDR3 totals 16 residues. Germline V gene data show CDR1 as SEHNR and CDR2 as FQNEAQ (reference sequence). Here the CDR3 reads CASSLGGSSYNSPLHF. CDR3 DNA: TGTGCCAGCAGCTTAGGAGGGAGCTCCTATAATTCACCCCTCCACTTT. The full variable domain, with the rest looked up from reference TRBV7-9 and TRBJ1-6, is DTGVSQNPRHKITKRGQNVTFRCDPISEHNRLYWYRQTLGQGPEFLTYFQNEAQLEKSRLLSDRFSAERPKGSFSTLEIQRTEQGDSAMYLCASSLGGSSYNSPLHFGNGTRLTVT.

Written as DNA, the CDR3 is TGTGCCAGCAGCCGGGACAGGGGTCCTGGCTACACCTTC. It yields the protein CASSRDRGPGYTF. This rearrangement joins TRBV6-5 to TRBJ1-2, with 10 bases lining up with TRBD1. In germline, CDR1 is MNHEY, CDR2 SVGAGI. The V segment lost 6 bases and the J segment 7 bases; nucleotides outside the gene matches: 5. This CDR3 contains 13 residues.